A selection of T cell receptor beta chains follows, all from one sample in a study of T cells in Graves' hyperthyroidism and ophthalmopathy. Each CDR3 protein gets one entry after TCRdb re-called the multiplex PCR reads with MiXCR. The repertoire has hundreds of thousands of distinct CDR3 sequences, about 20% of them found once; the top ten carry roughly 44%. The sequenced sample consisted of blood. The receptors come from a man aged 35 to 55 with Graves' ophthalmopathy. The CDR3 runs from the conserved cysteine through the conserved F or W. Fields, in order: J gene, clone size, V gene, D gene, CDR3 protein, CDR3 DNA. D genes are given only for firm matches. Some rows mark clone size as missing; the rest say once, few, many or name a class of expanded clone.

J gene: TRBJ2-1
clone size: few
V gene: TRBV7-3
D gene: -
CDR3 protein: CASSSGGLSYNEQFF
CDR3 DNA: TGTGCCAGCAGCTCCGGGGGGCTGTCCTACAATGAGCAGTTCTTC

J gene: TRBJ2-7
clone size: few
V gene: TRBV10-3
D gene: TRBD1
CDR3 protein: CAIKTGLKGEQYF
CDR3 DNA: TGTGCCATAAAGACAGGGTTAAAGGGCGAGCAGTACTTC

J gene: TRBJ2-1
clone size: many
V gene: TRBV7-8
D gene: -
CDR3 protein: CASSFEGRGLSYNEQFF
CDR3 DNA: TGTGCCAGCAGCTTCGAGGGGAGGGGGTTATCCTACAATGAGCAGTTCTTC

J gene: TRBJ1-5
clone size: many
V gene: TRBV27
D gene: TRBD1
CDR3 protein: CASRVGTGGNQPQHF
CDR3 DNA: TGTGCCAGCAGGGTAGGGACAGGGGGCAACCAGCCCCAGCATTTT

J gene: TRBJ2-7
clone size: -
V gene: TRBV7-6
D gene: TRBD2
CDR3 protein: CASSPSAGPPYEQYF
CDR3 DNA: TGTGCCAGCAGCCCCTCAGCGGGGCCCCCTTACGAGCAGTACTTC

J gene: TRBJ1-4
clone size: few
V gene: TRBV6-2/TRBV6-3
D gene: -
CDR3 protein: CASRDVETGREKLFF
CDR3 DNA: TGTGCCAGCAGAGACGTCGAGACAGGTCGCGAAAAACTGTTTTTT

J gene: TRBJ1-5
clone size: many
V gene: TRBV28
D gene: TRBD1
CDR3 protein: CASSHRGFRGNQPQHF
CDR3 DNA: TGTGCCAGCAGTCACAGGGGATTCCGGGGCAATCAGCCCCAGCATTTT

J gene: TRBJ1-2
clone size: few
V gene: TRBV5-1
D gene: TRBD1
CDR3 protein: CASSLLSGTGGNSGGYTF
CDR3 DNA: TGCGCCAGCAGCTTGCTGTCCGGGACAGGGGGCAATTCCGGTGGCTACACCTTC

J gene: TRBJ2-5
clone size: -
V gene: TRBV12-3/TRBV12-4
D gene: -
CDR3 protein: CASRVGGPQETQYF
CDR3 DNA: TGTGCCAGCAGGGTAGGGGGGCCCCAAGAGACCCAGTACTTC

J gene: TRBJ2-7
clone size: -
V gene: TRBV9
D gene: TRBD2
CDR3 protein: CASSVSRGPSGRWGEQYF
CDR3 DNA: TGTGCCAGCAGCGTAAGCCGGGGACCTAGCGGGAGATGGGGGGAGCAGTACTTC

J gene: TRBJ1-2
clone size: -
V gene: TRBV19
D gene: -
CDR3 protein: CASTDPTRRRGAPSNYGYTF
CDR3 DNA: TGTGCCAGTACCGACCCTACGAGAAGGAGGGGGGCGCCATCTAACTATGGCTACACCTTC

J gene: TRBJ1-2
clone size: many
V gene: TRBV3-1
D gene: -
CDR3 protein: CASSHRDGYTF
CDR3 DNA: TGTGCCAGCAGCCACCGGGATGGCTACACCTTC

J gene: TRBJ2-5
clone size: -
V gene: TRBV6-1
D gene: -
CDR3 protein: CASTPRGPTPQETQYF
CDR3 DNA: TGTGCCAGCACTCCTAGGGGCCCGACACCTCAAGAGACCCAGTACTTC

J gene: TRBJ1-5
clone size: few
V gene: TRBV27
D gene: -
CDR3 protein: CASSLAIGSQPQHF
CDR3 DNA: TGTGCCAGCAGTTTAGCTATAGGGTCCCAGCCCCAGCATTTT

J gene: TRBJ2-7
clone size: once
V gene: TRBV7-9
D gene: -
CDR3 protein: CASSPRTTSYEQYF
CDR3 DNA: TGTGCCAGCAGCCCGAGGACAACATCCTACGAGCAGTACTTC

J gene: TRBJ2-5
clone size: -
V gene: TRBV5-1
D gene: TRBD1
CDR3 protein: CASIYGQGPGETQYF
CDR3 DNA: TGCGCCAGCATATATGGACAGGGGCCGGGGGAGACCCAGTACTTC

J gene: TRBJ1-5
clone size: -
V gene: TRBV2
D gene: -
CDR3 protein: CASSVGLQPQHF
CDR3 DNA: TGTGCCAGCAGTGTTGGCCTACAGCCCCAGCATTTT

J gene: TRBJ2-1
clone size: many
V gene: TRBV11-2
D gene: TRBD2
CDR3 protein: CASSLGTSGRGHEQFF
CDR3 DNA: TGTGCCAGCAGCTTAGGGACTAGCGGGAGAGGGCATGAGCAGTTCTTC

J gene: TRBJ2-2
clone size: -
V gene: TRBV5-6
D gene: TRBD1
CDR3 protein: CASSYGTARRKNTGELFF
CDR3 DNA: TGTGCCAGCAGTTATGGGACAGCCCGAAGGAAGAACACCGGGGAGCTGTTTTTT

J gene: TRBJ2-3
clone size: many
V gene: TRBV7-2
D gene: TRBD2
CDR3 protein: CASSLPPGRATDTQYF
CDR3 DNA: TGTGCCAGCAGCTTGCCCCCTGGGAGGGCTACAGATACGCAGTATTTT

J gene: TRBJ2-3
clone size: many
V gene: TRBV7-9
D gene: TRBD2
CDR3 protein: CASSLGMTSGRSDTQYF
CDR3 DNA: TGTGCCAGCAGCTTAGGGATGACTAGCGGGAGGTCAGATACGCAGTATTTT

J gene: TRBJ2-7
clone size: -
V gene: TRBV5-5
D gene: -
CDR3 protein: CASSLRVGVVNRYEQYF
CDR3 DNA: TGTGCCAGCAGCTTGCGGGTCGGGGTTGTAAATCGCTACGAGCAGTACTTC

J gene: TRBJ2-5
clone size: -
V gene: TRBV6-1
D gene: -
CDR3 protein: CASSEIHGQQETQYF
CDR3 DNA: TGTGCCAGCAGTGAAATCCATGGGCAGCAAGAGACCCAGTACTTC

J gene: TRBJ1-5
clone size: many
V gene: TRBV15
D gene: -
CDR3 protein: CATRYGDQPQHF
CDR3 DNA: TGTGCCACCCGGTACGGTGATCAGCCCCAGCATTTT

J gene: TRBJ1-4
clone size: few
V gene: TRBV4-1
D gene: -
CDR3 protein: CASSQDFGGGSTNEKLFF
CDR3 DNA: TGCGCCAGCAGCCAAGACTTCGGGGGCGGATCAACTAATGAAAAACTGTTTTTT

J gene: TRBJ1-1
clone size: few
V gene: TRBV20-1
D gene: -
CDR3 protein: CSAKYPEAFF
CDR3 DNA: TGCAGTGCTAAGTACCCTGAAGCTTTCTTT

J gene: TRBJ2-3
clone size: -
V gene: TRBV19
D gene: TRBD2
CDR3 protein: CASSPDSSGRGADTQYF
CDR3 DNA: TGTGCCAGTAGTCCCGACTCTAGCGGGAGAGGGGCAGATACGCAGTATTTT